Listed below are T cell receptor beta chains from one sample, sequenced in a study of OX40 agonist ivuxolimab in advanced cancers. Sequencing was performed with immunoSEQ multiplex PCR; in TCRdb, only in-frame clones are kept and a portion is missing. The profile shows about 100,000 clones, roughly 90% of them singletons. Source: CD4+ or CD8+ T cells sorted from blood, taken in a trial of the OX40 agonist ivuxolimab. The receptors come from an adult with an advanced solid tumor such as melanoma, head and neck, liver or kidney cancer. CDR3s include the opening cysteine and the closing phenylalanine or tryptophan.

j_call	cdr3_length	v_call	cdr3_aa
TRBJ1-5	16	TRBV27	CASSTSYRGSNQPQHF
TRBJ2-3	17	TRBV30	CAWSAGQGRVSTDTQYF
TRBJ2-3	18	TRBV5-4	CASSLEPGWAASTDTQYF
TRBJ1-2	15	TRBV5-1	CASSSNAGTGSIWTF
TRBJ1-1	13	TRBV5-6	CASSGQGRTEAFF
TRBJ2-7	13	TRBV11-3	CASSWGESYEQYF
TRBJ2-7	13	TRBV7-2	CASSPTSGNEQYF
TRBJ1-2	12	TRBV6-1	CASSQAGYGYTF
TRBJ2-7	16	TRBV9	CASSVGPTGSSYEQYF
TRBJ1-3	12	TRBV2	CASRGWGDTIYF
TRBJ1-5	14	TRBV10-3	CAISNPGDNQPQHF
TRBJ1-1	15	TRBV4-1	CAGSQVEQGATEAFF
TRBJ2-2	13	TRBV2	CASSEVSTGELFF
TRBJ2-3	14	TRBV29-1	CSVVGEGGPDTQYF
TRBJ2-7	17	TRBV19	CASSIFSTGGMTYEQYF
TRBJ1-5	17	TRBV19	CASRVRTTGTWGQPQHF
TRBJ1-2	12	TRBV18	CASSPVGYGYTF
TRBJ2-1	18	TRBV18	CASSPPRLAGEGHNEQFF
TRBJ2-7	16	TRBV5-1	CASSLGEGGTSYEQYF
TRBJ2-1	15	TRBV9	CASSVGLAGGHEQFF
TRBJ2-7	18	TRBV7-9	CASSGARGSISPYYEQYF
TRBJ2-1	11	TRBV6-6	CASSKQYEQFF
TRBJ1-4	13	TRBV28	CASNPLDREKLFF
TRBJ2-7	16	TRBV2	CASSEARGVLSSEQYF